The source of this T cell receptor beta chain is a study of OX40 agonist ivuxolimab in advanced cancers. Study overall: Ivuxolimab is a fully human IgG2 antibody that activates OX40 (CD134). Two cutaneous melanoma patients and one hepatocellular carcinoma patient, three in all, had partial responses.

With respect to this clone: The antigen is undetermined.

Whole-study results and caveats: Expanded clones tended on average to be more numerous among CD8+ T cells than CD4+. The CD4+ and CD8+ T cells in the blood had expanded clonally by week 6 at 0.1 to 3.0 mg/kg.

Here immunoSEQ multiplex PCR was the method, and the copy in TCRdb shows in-frame clones only, minus some. In the table there are about 100,000 clones, approximately 90% of which are singletons. Sequencing used CD4+ or CD8+ T cells sorted from blood, obtained in a trial of the OX40 agonist ivuxolimab. This receptor was identified in an adult with an advanced solid tumor such as melanoma, head and neck, liver or kidney cancer.

This chain's CDR3 is CATSLRTTNEKLFF. DNA of the CDR3: TGTGCCACCAGCTTGCGGACAACTAATGAAAAACTGTTTTTT. The chain joins TRBV15 to TRBJ1-4; D is ambiguous. CDR1 is LNHNV, CDR2 YYDKDF, per germline (reference sequence). This CDR3 is built from 14 residues. Trimming cost V 5 bases and J 0 bases, with 7 bases left between them.